This T cell receptor (beta chain) was recorded in a study of T cells after posttransplantation cyclophosphamide. Cells defined as naive were viable CD3+CD4+ or CD3+CD8+ and CCR7+CD45RA+CD45RO-CD95-CD27+CD28+. Peripheral blood was collected from the related graft donor on the marrow donation day. Produced via immunoSEQ multiplex PCR; TCRdb's table is partial and in-frame only. The sample records roughly 20,000 clones, 95% to 99% being singletons. This clone is a singleton in its sample. Losses at the gene ends were 0 bases for V and 6 bases for J; bases not matched to a gene: 5. The CDR3 covers 15 residues. Germline V lookup: CDR1 SGHNT, CDR2 YENEEA.

The chain joins TRBV11-3 to TRBJ1-1; 9 bases agree with TRBD1. The receptor's source is a man between 35 and 55 years old in good health, CMV-negative, and a related stem cell transplant donor. Input material: naive CD4+ T cells sorted from PBMCs. The CDR3 region is CASSLEGQGSAEAFF. The CDR3 nucleotides are TGTGCCAGCAGCTTAGAGGGACAGGGAAGCGCTGAAGCTTTCTTT.